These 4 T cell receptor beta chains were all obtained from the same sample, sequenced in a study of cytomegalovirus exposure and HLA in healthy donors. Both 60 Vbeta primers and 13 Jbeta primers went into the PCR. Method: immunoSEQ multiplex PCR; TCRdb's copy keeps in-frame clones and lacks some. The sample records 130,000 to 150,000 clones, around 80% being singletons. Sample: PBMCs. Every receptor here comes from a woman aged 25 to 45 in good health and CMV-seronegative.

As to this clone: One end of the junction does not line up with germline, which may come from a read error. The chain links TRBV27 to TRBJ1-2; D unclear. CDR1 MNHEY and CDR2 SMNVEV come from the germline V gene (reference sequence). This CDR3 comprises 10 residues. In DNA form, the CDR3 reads TGCGCGAGAGGGCCTCATGGCTACACCTTC. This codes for CARGPHGYTF.

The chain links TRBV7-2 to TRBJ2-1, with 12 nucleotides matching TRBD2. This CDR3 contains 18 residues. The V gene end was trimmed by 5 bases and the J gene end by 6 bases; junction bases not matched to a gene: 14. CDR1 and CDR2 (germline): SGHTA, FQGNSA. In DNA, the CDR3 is TGTGCCAGCAGCCCGCTAGCGGGAGGGGCGAGTGCGGGCAATGAGCAGTTCTTC. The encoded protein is CASSPLAGGASAGNEQFF.

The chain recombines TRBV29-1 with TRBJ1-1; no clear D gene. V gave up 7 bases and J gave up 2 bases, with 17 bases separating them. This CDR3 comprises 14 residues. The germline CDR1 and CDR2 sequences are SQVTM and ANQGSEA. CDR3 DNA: TGCAGCGCTGAGCCCGCGCCCATTAACACTGAAGCTTTCTTT. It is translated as CSAEPAPINTEAFF.

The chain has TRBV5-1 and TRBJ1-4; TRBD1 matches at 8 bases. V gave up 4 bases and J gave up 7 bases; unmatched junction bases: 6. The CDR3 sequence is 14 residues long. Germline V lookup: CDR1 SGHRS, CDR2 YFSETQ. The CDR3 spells CASSADRVAEKLFF. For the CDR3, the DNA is TGCGCCAGCAGCGCGGACAGGGTTGCTGAAAAACTGTTTTTT.